This TCR beta chain was obtained from a study of CD8 T cells in Susac syndrome. The length of the CDR3 is 17 residues. The germline CDR1 and CDR2 sequences are LGHNA and YSLEER. With 0 bases clipped from V and 4 bases from J, the junction kept 10 bases outside the gene matches. A few counts support this clonotype. The authors sequenced TCR beta from blood CD8+ and CD4+ T cells. The CD8+ and CD4+ T cells were negatively isolated, with the TEMRA cells enriched by FACS. An amount of RNA that ranged from roughly 0.45 to 1 ug was reverse transcribed with random hexamers. The CDR3 of TCR beta was amplified by immunoSEQ multiplex PCR across 54 Vbeta and 13 Jbeta. TCRdb re-called the immunoSEQ multiplex PCR reads through MiXCR, storing one row per CDR3 protein. Found here are 100,000 to 150,000 distinct CDR3 sequences, over 80% of them singletons; the top ten hold roughly 0.5%.

This sequence joins TRBV4-3 and TRBJ2-3; 7 bases fit TRBD2. Sequenced: CD8+ T cells from PBMCs. The receptor comes from a human donor with multiple sclerosis. The CDR3 DNA reads as TGCGCCAGCAGCCAAGAAGTGGCGGGAGTTATCTCAGATACGCAGTATTTT. Translating gives CASSQEVAGVISDTQYF.